The rows below give T cell receptor beta chains drawn from one sample of a study of T cells in Graves' hyperthyroidism and ophthalmopathy. TCRdb reprocessed the multiplex PCR reads via MiXCR and lists one record per CDR3 protein. The sample records around 250,000 distinct CDR3 sequences, around 26% being singletons. Sequencing used blood. The receptors originated from a woman between 40 and 55 years old with Graves' ophthalmopathy. Both conserved end residues are part of each CDR3. The D gene is left open where the match is weak. Size tells how often a clone was seen (once, few, many) or the class of an expanded clone, and some rows leave it out.

TRBJ2-7 many TRBD2 TRBV3-1 TGTGCCAGCAGTCGTAGCGGGAGTGGTCCCTACGAGCAGTACTTC CASSRSGSGPYEQYF
TRBJ2-7 many TRBD2 TRBV28 TGTGCCAGCAGTCCCCCTAGCGGGGGCTCCTACGAGCAGTACTTC CASSPPSGGSYEQYF
TRBJ1-1 many - TRBV3-1 TGTGCCAGCAGCCCCGTGGGGAGGGGGAACACTGAAGCTTTCTTT CASSPVGRGNTEAFF
TRBJ1-3 - - TRBV6-1 TGTGCCAGCAGGACAGGAAACACCATATATTTT CASRTGNTIYF
TRBJ2-5 many - TRBV28 TGTGCCAGCAGCCCCTTTAGGGTCCAAGAGACCCAGTACTTC CASSPFRVQETQYF
TRBJ2-5 many TRBD2 TRBV28 TGTGCCAGCAGTTCTGGATCCGGGAGGGCGGAGACCCAGTACTTC CASSSGSGRAETQYF
TRBJ2-3 many TRBD2 TRBV6-2/TRBV6-3 TGTGCCAGCAGTTACCTAAGCGGGAGGGCCGGTACAGATACGCAGTATTTT CASSYLSGRAGTDTQYF
TRBJ1-2 - - TRBV10-3 TGTGCCATCAGTGAGGGCGGGGCTTCTAACTATGGCTACACCTTC CAISEGGASNYGYTF
TRBJ2-6 many - TRBV4-2 TGTGCCAGCAGCCAAGATTTAGGAGGTGGGGCCAACGTCCTGACTTTC CASSQDLGGGANVLTF
TRBJ2-7 many TRBD1 TRBV7-9 TGTGCCGGTTCCGGGACAGCCTACGAGCAGTACTTC CAGSGTAYEQYF
TRBJ2-6 many TRBD1 TRBV4-2 TGTGCCAGCAGCCAAGTGGGACAGGTACCCTCTGGGGCCAACGTCCTGACTTTC CASSQVGQVPSGANVLTF